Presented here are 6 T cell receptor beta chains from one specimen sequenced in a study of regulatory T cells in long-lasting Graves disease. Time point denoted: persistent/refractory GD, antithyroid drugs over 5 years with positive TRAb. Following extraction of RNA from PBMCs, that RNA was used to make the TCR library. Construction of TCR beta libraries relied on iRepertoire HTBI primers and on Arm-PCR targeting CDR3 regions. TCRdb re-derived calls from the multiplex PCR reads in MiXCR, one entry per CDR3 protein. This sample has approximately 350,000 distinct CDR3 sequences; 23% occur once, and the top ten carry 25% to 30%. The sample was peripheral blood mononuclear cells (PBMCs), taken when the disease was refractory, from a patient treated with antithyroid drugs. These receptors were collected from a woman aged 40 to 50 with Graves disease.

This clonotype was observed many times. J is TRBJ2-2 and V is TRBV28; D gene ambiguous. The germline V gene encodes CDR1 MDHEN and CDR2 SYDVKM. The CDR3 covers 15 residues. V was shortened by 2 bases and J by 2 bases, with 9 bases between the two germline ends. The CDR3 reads CASSLADLNTGELFF. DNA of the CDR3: TGTGCCAGCAGTTTAGCGGACCTTAACACCGGGGAGCTGTTTTTT.

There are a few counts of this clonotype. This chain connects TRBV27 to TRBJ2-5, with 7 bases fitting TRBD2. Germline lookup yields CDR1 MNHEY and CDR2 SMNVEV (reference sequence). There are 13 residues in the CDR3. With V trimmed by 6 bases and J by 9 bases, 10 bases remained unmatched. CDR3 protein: CASSPLASVAQYF. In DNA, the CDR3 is TGTGCCAGCAGCCCACTAGCGTCGGTAGCCCAGTACTTC.

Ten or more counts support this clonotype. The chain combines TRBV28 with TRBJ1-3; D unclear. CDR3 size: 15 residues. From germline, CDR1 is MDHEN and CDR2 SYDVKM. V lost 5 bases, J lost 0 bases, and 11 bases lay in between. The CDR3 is CASSQPASSGNTIYF. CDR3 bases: TGTGCCAGCAGTCAACCAGCGAGCTCTGGAAACACCATATATTTT.

The CDR3 nucleotides are TGCAGTGCTAGACTATCCGGGAGTGAGACCCAGTACTTC. Translated: CSARLSGSETQYF. J is TRBJ2-5 and V is TRBV20-1, with D possibly matching TRBD2 (6 bases). Per the germline V gene, CDR1 is DFQATT and CDR2 is SNEGSKA (reference sequence). The CDR3 extends over 13 amino acids. V lost 2 bases and J lost 5, with 12 bases in between.

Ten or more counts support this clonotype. In DNA, the CDR3 is TGTGCCAGCAGTTCAGTATGGGACGGAGGAAACACCATATATTTT. Protein sequence: CASSSVWDGGNTIYF. The rearrangement links TRBV28 to TRBJ1-3; D is perhaps TRBD1 (5 bases). CDR1 is MDHEN, CDR2 SYDVKM, per germline. The CDR3 covers 15 residues. Trimming left V 4 bases short and J 4 bases short, with 14 bases between.

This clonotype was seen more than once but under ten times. CDR3 protein: CASSFSVFQPQHF. The CDR3 nucleotides read TGTGCCAGCAGCTTTAGTGTCTTTCAGCCCCAGCATTTT. The chain carries TRBV7-2 and TRBJ1-5, with unresolved D. Trimming took 3 bases from V and 6 from J, leaving 9 bases between them. CDR3 length: 13 amino acids. The germline CDR1 and CDR2 sequences are SGHTA and FQGNSA. Using reference TRBV7-2 and TRBJ1-5 for the parts outside the CDR3, the full variable domain is GAGVSQSPSNKVTEKGKDVELRCDPISGHTALYWYRQSLGQGLEFLIYFQGNSAPDKSGLPSDRFSAERTGGSVSTLTIQRTQQEDSAVYLCASSFSVFQPQHFGDGTRLSIL.